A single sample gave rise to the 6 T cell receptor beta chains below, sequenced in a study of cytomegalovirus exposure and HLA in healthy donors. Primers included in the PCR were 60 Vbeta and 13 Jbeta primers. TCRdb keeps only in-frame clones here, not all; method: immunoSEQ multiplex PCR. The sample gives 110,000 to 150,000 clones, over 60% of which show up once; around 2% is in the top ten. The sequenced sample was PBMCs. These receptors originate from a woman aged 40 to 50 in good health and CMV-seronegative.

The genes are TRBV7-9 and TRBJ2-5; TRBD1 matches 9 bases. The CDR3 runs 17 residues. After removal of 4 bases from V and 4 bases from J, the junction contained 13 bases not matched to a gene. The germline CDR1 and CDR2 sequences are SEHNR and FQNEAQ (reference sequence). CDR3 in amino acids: CASSSRRPTGGGETQYF. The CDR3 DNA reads TGTGCCAGCAGCTCCCGCCGCCCTACAGGGGGCGGAGAGACCCAGTACTTC.

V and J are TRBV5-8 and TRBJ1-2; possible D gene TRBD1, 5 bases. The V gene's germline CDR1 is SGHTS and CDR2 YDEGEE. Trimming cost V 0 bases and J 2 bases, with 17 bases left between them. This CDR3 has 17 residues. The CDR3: CASSLGSWRGGNYGYTF. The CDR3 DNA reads TGTGCCAGCAGCTTGGGTTCTTGGCGCGGGGGAAACTATGGCTACACCTTC.

The CDR3 loop reads CASSEVPAGTSVYIQYF. The CDR3 bases are TGTGCCAGCAGTGAAGTCCCTGCCGGGACTAGCGTATACATTCAGTACTTC. The V gene is TRBV6-1, the J gene TRBJ2-4; 10 positions match TRBD2. The CDR3 loop spans 17 amino acids. CDR1 is MNHNS and CDR2 is SASEGT in the germline V gene. The V gene end was trimmed by 1 base and the J gene end by 8 bases; junction bases not matched to a gene: 11.

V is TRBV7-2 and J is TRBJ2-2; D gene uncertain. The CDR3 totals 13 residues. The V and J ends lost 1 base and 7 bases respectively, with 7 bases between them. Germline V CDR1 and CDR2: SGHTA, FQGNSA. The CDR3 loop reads CASSLVSVGELFF. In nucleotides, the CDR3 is TGTGCCAGCAGCTTAGTGAGTGTCGGGGAGCTGTTTTTT.

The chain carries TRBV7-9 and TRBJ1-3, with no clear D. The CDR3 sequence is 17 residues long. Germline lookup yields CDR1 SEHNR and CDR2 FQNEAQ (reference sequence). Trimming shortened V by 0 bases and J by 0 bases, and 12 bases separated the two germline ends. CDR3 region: CASSLARPGLSGNTIYF. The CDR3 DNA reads TGTGCCAGCAGCTTAGCTCGCCCGGGTCTCTCTGGAAACACCATATATTTT.

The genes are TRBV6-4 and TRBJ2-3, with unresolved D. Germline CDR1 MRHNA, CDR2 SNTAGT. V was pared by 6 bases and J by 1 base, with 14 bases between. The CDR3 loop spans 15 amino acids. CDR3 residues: CASSPRTGGTDTQYF. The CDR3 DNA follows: TGTGCCAGCAGCCCCCGAACGGGTGGCACAGATACGCAGTATTTT.